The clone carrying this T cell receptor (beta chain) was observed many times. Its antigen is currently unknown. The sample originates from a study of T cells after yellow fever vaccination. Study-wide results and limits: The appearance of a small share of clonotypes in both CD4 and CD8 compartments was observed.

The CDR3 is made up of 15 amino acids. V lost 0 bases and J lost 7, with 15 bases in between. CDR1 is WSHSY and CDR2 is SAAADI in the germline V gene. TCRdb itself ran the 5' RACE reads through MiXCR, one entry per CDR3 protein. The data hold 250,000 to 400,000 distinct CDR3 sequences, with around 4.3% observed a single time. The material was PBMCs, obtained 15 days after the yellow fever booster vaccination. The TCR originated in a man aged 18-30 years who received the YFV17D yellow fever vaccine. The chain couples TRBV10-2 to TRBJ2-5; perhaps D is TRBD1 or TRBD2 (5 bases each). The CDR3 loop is CASSESRDLGGTQYF. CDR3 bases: TGCGCCAGCAGTGAGTCTAGGGACCTCGGAGGGACCCAGTACTTC.